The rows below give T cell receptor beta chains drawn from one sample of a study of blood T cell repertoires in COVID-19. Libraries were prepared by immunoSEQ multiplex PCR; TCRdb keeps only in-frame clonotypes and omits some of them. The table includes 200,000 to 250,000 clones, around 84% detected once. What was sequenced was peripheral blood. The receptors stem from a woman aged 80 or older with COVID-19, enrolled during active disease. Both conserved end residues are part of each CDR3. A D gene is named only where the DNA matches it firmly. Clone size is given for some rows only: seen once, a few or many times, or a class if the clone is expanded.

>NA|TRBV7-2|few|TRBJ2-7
TGTGCCAGCAGCTCACGAAGGGACTTTGAGCAGTACTTC
CASSSRRDFEQYF
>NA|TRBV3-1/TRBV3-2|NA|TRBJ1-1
TGTGCCAGCAGCCAAGTGCTAGGGGGCACTGAAGCTTTCTTT
CASSQVLGGTEAFF
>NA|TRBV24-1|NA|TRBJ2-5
TGTGCCACCAGTCCCGACAAGGCAGAGACCCAGTACTTC
CATSPDKAETQYF
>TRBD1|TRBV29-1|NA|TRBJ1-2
TGCAGCGTTGCGGACAGGGGGCTTGACTATGGCTACACCTTC
CSVADRGLDYGYTF
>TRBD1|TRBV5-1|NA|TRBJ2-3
TGCGCCAGCAGCCCAGGGGGCGCCAGCACAGATACGCAGTATTTT
CASSPGGASTDTQYF
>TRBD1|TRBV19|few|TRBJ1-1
TGTGCCACCCTTCCCCAGGGGGCGCTTACTGAAGCTTTCTTT
CATLPQGALTEAFF
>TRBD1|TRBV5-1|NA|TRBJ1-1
TGCGCCAGCATGGGGGGCGGGACAGGGAGCGAAGCTTTCTTT
CASMGGGTGSEAFF
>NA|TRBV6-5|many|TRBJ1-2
TGTGCCAGCACCCGGGCAGGGACTAAATTGGGAGGCTACACCTTC
CASTRAGTKLGGYTF
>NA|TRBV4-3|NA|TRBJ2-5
TGCGCCAGCAGCCAAGGCCTACGGGGAGAGACCCAGTACTTC
CASSQGLRGETQYF
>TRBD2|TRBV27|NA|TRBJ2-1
TGTGCCAGCAGGGCCCCCGGGGGGGCATGGGTCTTC
CASRAPGGAWVF
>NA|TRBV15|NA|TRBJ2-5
TGTGCCACCAGCAGAGATCCGGGGGAGACCCAGTACTTC
CATSRDPGETQYF
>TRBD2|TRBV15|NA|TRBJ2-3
TGTGCCACCAGCAGAGATCGTAGCGGGGTGGGCACAGATACGCAGTATTTT
CATSRDRSGVGTDTQYF
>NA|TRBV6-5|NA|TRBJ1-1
TGTGCCAGCAGTAGACAGGAACTGGGGCACACTGAAGCTTTCTTT
CASSRQELGHTEAFF
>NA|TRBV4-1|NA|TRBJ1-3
TGCGCCAGCAGCCAAGATCAGGCACTCCGAAACACCATATATTTT
CASSQDQALRNTIYF
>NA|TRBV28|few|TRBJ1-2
TGTGCCAGCAGTGCCGACTCCTATGGCTACACCTTC
CASSADSYGYTF
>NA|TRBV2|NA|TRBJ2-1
TGTGCCAGCAGGCTCGGGGGTTACTACAATGAGCAGTTCTTC
CASRLGGYYNEQFF
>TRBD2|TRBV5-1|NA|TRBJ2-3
TGCGCCAGCAGACGGACTAGCGGGGGTTCGAGCCCAGATACGCAGTATTTT
CASRRTSGGSSPDTQYF
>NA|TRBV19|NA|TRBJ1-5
TGTGCCAGTAGTATAACAGTGAATAGCAATCAGCCCCAGCATTTT
CASSITVNSNQPQHF
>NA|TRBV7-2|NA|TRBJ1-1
TGTGCCAGCAGCTTAAAAGTCGGGGGGACCACTGAAGCTTTCTTT
CASSLKVGGTTEAFF
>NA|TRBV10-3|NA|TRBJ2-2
TGTGCCATCAGTGAGTCAACGGGTAGGGAGCTGTTTTTT
CAISESTGRELFF
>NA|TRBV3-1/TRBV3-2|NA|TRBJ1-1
TGTGCCAGCAGCCAAATACAGGGTACTGAAGCTTTCTTT
CASSQIQGTEAFF
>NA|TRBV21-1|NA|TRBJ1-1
TGTGCCAGCAGCATTCCGGGACAGGGAGAAGCTTTCTTT
CASSIPGQGEAFF
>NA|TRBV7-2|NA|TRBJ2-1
TGTGCCAGCAGCGTGGACAGATACAATGAGCAGTTCTTC
CASSVDRYNEQFF
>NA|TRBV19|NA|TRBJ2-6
TGTGCCAGTAATAAAAACTCTGGGGCCAACGTCCTGACTTTC
CASNKNSGANVLTF
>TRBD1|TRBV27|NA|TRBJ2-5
TGTGCCAGCAGTTTATCTTGGGTACAGGGGGCTCAAGAGACCCAGTACTTC
CASSLSWVQGAQETQYF
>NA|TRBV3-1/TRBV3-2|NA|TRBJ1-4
TGTGCCAGCAGCCATGGACAGCATAATGAAAAACTGTTTTTT
CASSHGQHNEKLFF
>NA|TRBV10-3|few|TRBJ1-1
TGTGCCATCAGAGGGGGGAGGGTTAACACTGAAGCTTTCTTT
CAIRGGRVNTEAFF
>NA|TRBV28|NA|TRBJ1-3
TGTGCCACCCGAACAGTCGGAAAAGGAAACACCATATATTTT
CATRTVGKGNTIYF
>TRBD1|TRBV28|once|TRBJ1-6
TGTGCCAGCAGCCTAGTGGGACAGGGGAATTCACCCCTCCACTTT
CASSLVGQGNSPLHF
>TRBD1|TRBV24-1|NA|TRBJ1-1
TGTGCCACCGGAGACAGGGGGGGTACTGAAGCTTTCTTT
CATGDRGGTEAFF
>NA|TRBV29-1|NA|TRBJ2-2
TGCAGCGGAGAACGTGGCACCGGGGAGCTGTTTTTT
CSGERGTGELFF
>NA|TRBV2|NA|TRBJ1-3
TGTGCCAGCAGGGGTGAGGGATCTGGAAACACCATATATTTT
CASRGEGSGNTIYF
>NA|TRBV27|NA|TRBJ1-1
TGTGCCAGCAGTCCCTCGGGAGGCACTGAAGCTTTCTTT
CASSPSGGTEAFF
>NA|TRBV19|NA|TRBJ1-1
TGTGCCAGTAGTATGAACAGGATTATGAACACTGAAGCTTTCTTT
CASSMNRIMNTEAFF
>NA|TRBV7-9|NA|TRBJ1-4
TGTGCCAGCACCCCGAAGGGGATTGCAACTAATGAAAAACTGTTTTTT
CASTPKGIATNEKLFF
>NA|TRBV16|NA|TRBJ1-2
TGTGCCAGCAGCCAAAGAGATGGCTACACCTTC
CASSQRDGYTF
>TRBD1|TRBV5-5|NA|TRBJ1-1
TGTGCCAGCAGCTTGGGACAGGGAAGGGCTGAAGCTTTCTTT
CASSLGQGRAEAFF
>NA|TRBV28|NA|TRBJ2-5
TGTGCCAGCAACAGGGCGCCGCAAGGGACCCAGTACTTC
CASNRAPQGTQYF
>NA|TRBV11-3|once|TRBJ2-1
TGTGCCAGCAGCTCAAGGAGCGGTGAGCAGTTCTTC
CASSSRSGEQFF